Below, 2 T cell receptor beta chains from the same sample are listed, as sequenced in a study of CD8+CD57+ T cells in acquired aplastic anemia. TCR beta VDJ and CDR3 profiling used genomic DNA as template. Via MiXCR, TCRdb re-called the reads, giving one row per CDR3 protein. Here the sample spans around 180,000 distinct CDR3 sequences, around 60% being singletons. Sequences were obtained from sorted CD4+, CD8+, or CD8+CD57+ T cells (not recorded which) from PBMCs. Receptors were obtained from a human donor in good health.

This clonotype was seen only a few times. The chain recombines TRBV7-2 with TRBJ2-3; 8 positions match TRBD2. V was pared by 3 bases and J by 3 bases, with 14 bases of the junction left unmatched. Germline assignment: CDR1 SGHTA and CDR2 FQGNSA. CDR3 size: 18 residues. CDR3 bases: TGTGCCAGCAGCTTTCGTGTAAGGCGGGGGGCTATGACAGATACGCAGTATTTT. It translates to CASSFRVRRGAMTDTQYF.

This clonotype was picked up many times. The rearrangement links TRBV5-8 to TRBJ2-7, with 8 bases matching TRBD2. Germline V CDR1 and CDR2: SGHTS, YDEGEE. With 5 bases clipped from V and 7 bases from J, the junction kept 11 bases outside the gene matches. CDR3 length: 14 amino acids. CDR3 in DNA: TGTGCCAGCAGACCCGCCACCGGGGGGGGGGAGCAGTACTTC. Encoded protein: CASRPATGGGEQYF.